Reported below is one TCR beta chain. Its antigen remains unidentified. Per-base quality was not reported, and no clone a single base away is much larger than it. The sample originates from a study of blood T cell repertoires in COVID-19 (dated by TCRdb to between 2020 and 2021). With respect to the entire study: Samples from collaborators originated in the United States, Italy and Spain and spanned both the acute and convalescent phases of COVID-19. HLA class I and class II types, where available, came from metadata supplied by the sample provider rather than from assay-based typing. The prospective study material was composed of cDNA or gDNA derived from T cells, B-cell-depleted T cells, or PBMCs. The repertoires were made available in a free public database intended to serve as a resource for research on the immune response to SARS-CoV-2. A de-identified subject ID, COVID-19 status, age in years and sex were almost always included in the sample metadata. Deeply sampled blood TCRbeta repertoires from subjects exposed to, actively infected with, or recovered from COVID-19 were included in the dataset. Samples came from the ongoing ImmuneRACE study (first 160 participants) plus 1,254 subjects from 6 global collaborators.

The V and J ends are trimmed by 2 bases and 3 bases, leaving 10 bases between them. Spanning cysteine to phenylalanine, the CDR3 consists of 14 amino acids. Only the CDR3 part of the read is kept: 42 bases, read in frame from the first base. CDR1 and CDR2 are read off the germline V gene as MDHEN and SYDVKM. The immunoSEQ Assay, a bias-controlled multiplex PCR, was used to amplify TCRbeta CDR3 regions from genomic DNA. The authors' pipeline ran thus. Nucleated cell counts per sample were estimated from amplification of reference gene primers within the assay. Sequence reads were collapsed and filtered to measure the absolute abundance of every unique TCRbeta CDR3 rearrangement. For each sample, productive Simpson clonality was calculated as the square root of Simpson's diversity index over productive rearrangements. This immuneACCESS table, as held by TCRdb, lists in-frame sequences with V and J called but not all clones. Of the missing ones, under half trace to an unresolved V gene in checked studies; the others have no known cause. V and J calls and clone size are those listed in that table; D and trimming were worked out from the DNA. This sample has about 140,000 clones in its table, and 70% to 90% of those were observed once. The ten largest clones capture under 6.5% of the sample.

Whole blood was collected in K2EDTA tubes by collaborating institutions according to the institutions' own protocols. For TCRbeta analysis, collaborators shipped samples in one of three forms: frozen whole blood, isolated PBMCs, or DNA extracted from either of those sample types. Findings and caveats that apply to the study as a whole: How much clinical and demographic metadata was included differed by source and by participant, and the metadata was provided uncurated.

This receptor was obtained from a human donor in a cohort sampled during active COVID-19. The chain employs TRBV28 and TRBJ1-1; D gene: possibly TRBD1, on 6 matching bases. Sequencing was carried out using peripheral blood. The nucleotide sequence is given as TGTGCCAGCAGTTTAGGACAGTATTACACTGAAGCTTTCTTT. This encodes CASSLGQYYTEAFF.